This T cell receptor (beta chain) was observed in a study of blood T cell repertoires in COVID-19. Whole-study context: Some COVID-19 samples were acute and others convalescent; all came from the United States, Italy and Spain. Nucleic acid was either cDNA or gDNA, and it came from T cells, B-cell-depleted T cells, or PBMCs.

Under the authors' procedure: Reference gene primer amplification gave nucleated cell count estimates. Assay used: immunoSEQ multiplex PCR; TCRdb lists only in-frame clones, some missing. D and trimming were read from the DNA, whereas the V and J calls and clone size are those reported in that table. The top ten clones hold about 0.95% of a sample with about 200,000 clones, around 81% of them seen once. The CDR3 runs to 15 residues. CDR1 and CDR2 from the germline V gene are KGHSH and LQKENI. V was clipped by 3 bases and J by 3 bases, with 15 bases between them. Seattle-derived patients entered the study during active infection and were followed longitudinally.

The clonotype comes from a man in his 60s with COVID-19, enrolled during active disease. The chain is built from TRBV18 and TRBJ2-7, with D maybe TRBD2 (6 bases). The specimen was peripheral blood. The CDR3 coding sequence is TGTGCCAGCTCACCCCTAGCCCGGGAGCGCTACGAGCAGTACTTC. Protein sequence: CASSPLARERYEQYF. Looking up the rest from reference TRBV18 and TRBJ2-7 gives the full variable domain: NAGVMQNPRHLVRRRGQEARLRCSPMKGHSHVYWYRQLPEEGLKFMVYLQKENIIDESGMPKERFSAEFPKEGPSILRIQQVVRGDSAAYFCASSPLARERYEQYFGPGTRLTVT.